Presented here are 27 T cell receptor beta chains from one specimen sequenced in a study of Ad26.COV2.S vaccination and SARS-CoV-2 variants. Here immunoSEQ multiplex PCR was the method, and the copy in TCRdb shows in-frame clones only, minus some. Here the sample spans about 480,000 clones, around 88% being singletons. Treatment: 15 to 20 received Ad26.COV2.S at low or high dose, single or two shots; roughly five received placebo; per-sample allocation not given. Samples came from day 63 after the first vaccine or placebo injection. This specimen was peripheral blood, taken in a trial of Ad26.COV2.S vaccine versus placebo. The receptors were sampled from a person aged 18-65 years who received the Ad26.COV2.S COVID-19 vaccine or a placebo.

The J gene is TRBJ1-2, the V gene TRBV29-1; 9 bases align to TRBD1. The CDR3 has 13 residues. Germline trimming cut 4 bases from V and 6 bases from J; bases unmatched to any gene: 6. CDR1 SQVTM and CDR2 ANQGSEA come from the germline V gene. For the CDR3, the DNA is TGCAGCGTTGCGAGGACAGGGGAAGATGGCTACACCTTC. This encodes CSVARTGEDGYTF.

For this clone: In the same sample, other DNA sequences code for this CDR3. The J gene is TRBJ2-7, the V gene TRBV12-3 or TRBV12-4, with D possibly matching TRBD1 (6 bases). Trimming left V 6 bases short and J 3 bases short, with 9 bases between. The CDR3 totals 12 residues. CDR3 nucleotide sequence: TGTGCCAGCAGCCCGGACAGCTACGAGCAGTACTTC. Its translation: CASSPDSYEQYF.

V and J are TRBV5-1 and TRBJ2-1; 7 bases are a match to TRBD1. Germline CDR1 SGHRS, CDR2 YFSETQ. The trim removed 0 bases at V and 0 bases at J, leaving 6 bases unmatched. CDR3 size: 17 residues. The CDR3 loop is CASSLAVAGGSYNEQFF. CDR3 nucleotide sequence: TGCGCCAGCAGCTTGGCCGTGGCAGGGGGCTCCTACAATGAGCAGTTCTTC. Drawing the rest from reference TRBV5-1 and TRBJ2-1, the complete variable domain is KAGVTQTPRYLIKTRGQQVTLSCSPISGHRSVSWYQQTPGQGLQFLFEYFSETQRNKGNFPGRFSGRQFSNSRSEMNVSTLELGDSALYLCASSLAVAGGSYNEQFFGPGTRLTVL.

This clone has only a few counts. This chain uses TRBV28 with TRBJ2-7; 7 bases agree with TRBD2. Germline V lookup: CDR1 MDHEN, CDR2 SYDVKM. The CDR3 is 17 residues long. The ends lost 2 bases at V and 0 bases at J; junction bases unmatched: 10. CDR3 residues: CASSLLGGSKSSYEQYF. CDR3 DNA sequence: TGTGCCAGCAGTTTACTCGGCGGGAGTAAAAGCTCCTACGAGCAGTACTTC.

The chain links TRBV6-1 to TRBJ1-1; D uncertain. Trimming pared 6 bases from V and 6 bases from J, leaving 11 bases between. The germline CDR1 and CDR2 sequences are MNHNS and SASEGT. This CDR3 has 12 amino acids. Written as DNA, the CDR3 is TGTGCCAGCAGCCCCAGTTACGCTGAAGCTTTCTTT. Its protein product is CASSPSYAEAFF.

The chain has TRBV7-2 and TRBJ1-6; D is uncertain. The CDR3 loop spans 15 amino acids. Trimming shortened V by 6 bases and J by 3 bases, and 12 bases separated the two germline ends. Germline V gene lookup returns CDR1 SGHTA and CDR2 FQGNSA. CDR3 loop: CASRSTQYYNSPLHF. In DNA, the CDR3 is TGTGCCAGCAGATCTACTCAGTACTATAATTCACCCCTCCACTTT.

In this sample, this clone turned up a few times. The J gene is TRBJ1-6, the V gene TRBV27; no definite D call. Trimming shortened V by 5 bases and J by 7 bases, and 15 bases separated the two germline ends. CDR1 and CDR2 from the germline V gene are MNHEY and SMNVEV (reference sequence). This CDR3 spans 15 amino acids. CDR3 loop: CASSPYGQSNSPLHF. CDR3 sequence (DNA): TGTGCCAGCAGTCCATACGGGCAGTCAAATTCACCCCTCCACTTT.

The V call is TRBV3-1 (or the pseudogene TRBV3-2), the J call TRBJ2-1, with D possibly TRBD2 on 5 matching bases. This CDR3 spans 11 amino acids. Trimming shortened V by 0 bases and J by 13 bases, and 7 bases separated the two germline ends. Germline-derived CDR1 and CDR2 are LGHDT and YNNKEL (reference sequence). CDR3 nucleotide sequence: TGTGCCAGCAGCCAAGAGGAGGTACAGTTCTTC. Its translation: CASSQEEVQFF.

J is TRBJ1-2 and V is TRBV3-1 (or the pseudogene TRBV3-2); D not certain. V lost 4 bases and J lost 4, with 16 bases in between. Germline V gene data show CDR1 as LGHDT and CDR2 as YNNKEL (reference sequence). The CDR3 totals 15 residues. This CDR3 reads CASSPLRTATYGYTF. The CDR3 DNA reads TGTGCCAGCAGCCCCTTACGGACGGCTACCTATGGCTACACCTTC.

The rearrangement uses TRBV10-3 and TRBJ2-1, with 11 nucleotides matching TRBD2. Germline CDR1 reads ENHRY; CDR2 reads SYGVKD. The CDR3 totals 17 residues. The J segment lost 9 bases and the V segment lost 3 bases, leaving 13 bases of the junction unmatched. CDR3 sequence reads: CAISDPGKLAGVVEQFF. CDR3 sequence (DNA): TGTGCCATCAGTGATCCCGGAAAACTAGCGGGAGTTGTTGAGCAGTTCTTC.

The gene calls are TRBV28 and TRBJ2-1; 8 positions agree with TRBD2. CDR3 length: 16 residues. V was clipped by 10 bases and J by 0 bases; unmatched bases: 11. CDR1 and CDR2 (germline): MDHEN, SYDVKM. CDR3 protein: CATQVGGVSSYNEQFF. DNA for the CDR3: TGTGCCACCCAAGTCGGGGGGGTAAGCTCCTACAATGAGCAGTTCTTC.

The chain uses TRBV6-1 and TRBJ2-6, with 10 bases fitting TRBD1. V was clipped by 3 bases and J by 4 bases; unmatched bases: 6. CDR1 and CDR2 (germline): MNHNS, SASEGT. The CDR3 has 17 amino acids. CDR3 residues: CASSDPGQGSGANVLTF. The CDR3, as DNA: TGTGCCAGCAGTGACCCGGGACAGGGGTCAGGGGCCAACGTCCTGACTTTC.

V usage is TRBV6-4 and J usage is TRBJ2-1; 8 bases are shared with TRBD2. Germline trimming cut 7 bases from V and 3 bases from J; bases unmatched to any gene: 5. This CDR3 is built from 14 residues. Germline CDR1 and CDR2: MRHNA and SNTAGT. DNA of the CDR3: TGTGCCAGCAAACGGGAGGGCTACTACAATGAGCAGTTCTTC. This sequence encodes CASKREGYYNEQFF.

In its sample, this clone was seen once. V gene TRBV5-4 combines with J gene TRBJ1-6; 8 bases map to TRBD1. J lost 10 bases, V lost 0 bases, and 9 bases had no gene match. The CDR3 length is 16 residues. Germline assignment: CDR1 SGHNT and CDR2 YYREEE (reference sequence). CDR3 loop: CASSLGTGWGDSPLHF. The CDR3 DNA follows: TGTGCCAGCAGCTTGGGGACAGGGTGGGGTGACTCACCCCTCCACTTT.

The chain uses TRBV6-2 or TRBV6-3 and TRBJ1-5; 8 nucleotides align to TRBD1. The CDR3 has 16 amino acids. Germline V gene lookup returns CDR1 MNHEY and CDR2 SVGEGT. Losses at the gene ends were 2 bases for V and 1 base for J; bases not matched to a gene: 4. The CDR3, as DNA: TGTGCCAGCAGTTACCAGGCAGGGGGCAGCAATCAGCCCCAGCATTTT. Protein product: CASSYQAGGSNQPQHF.

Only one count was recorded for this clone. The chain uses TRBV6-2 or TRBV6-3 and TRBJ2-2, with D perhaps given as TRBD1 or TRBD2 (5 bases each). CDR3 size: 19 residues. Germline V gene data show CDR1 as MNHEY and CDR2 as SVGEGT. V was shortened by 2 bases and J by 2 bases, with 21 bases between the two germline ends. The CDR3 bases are TGTGCCAGCAGTTACGGCCCACAGGCCCCGGGATTAAACACCGGGGAGCTGTTTTTT. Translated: CASSYGPQAPGLNTGELFF.

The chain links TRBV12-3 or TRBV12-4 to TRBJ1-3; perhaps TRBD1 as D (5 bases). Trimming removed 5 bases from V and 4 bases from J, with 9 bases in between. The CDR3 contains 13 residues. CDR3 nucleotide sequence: TGTGCCAGCAGTCCGGGGGGGGGAAACACCATATATTTT. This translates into CASSPGGGNTIYF.

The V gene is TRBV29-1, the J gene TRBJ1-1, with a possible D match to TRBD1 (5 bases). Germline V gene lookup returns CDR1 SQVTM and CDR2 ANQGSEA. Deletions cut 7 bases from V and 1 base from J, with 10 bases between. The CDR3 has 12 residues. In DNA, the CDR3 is TGCAGCGCGGGACTGCCGAACACTGAAGCTTTCTTT. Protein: CSAGLPNTEAFF.

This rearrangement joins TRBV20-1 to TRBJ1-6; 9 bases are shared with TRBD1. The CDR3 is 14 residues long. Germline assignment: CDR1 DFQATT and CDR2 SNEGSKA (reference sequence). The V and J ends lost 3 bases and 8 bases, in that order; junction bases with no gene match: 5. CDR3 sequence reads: CSASAGTGHSPLHF. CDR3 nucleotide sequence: TGCAGTGCTAGTGCTGGGACAGGGCATTCACCCCTCCACTTT.

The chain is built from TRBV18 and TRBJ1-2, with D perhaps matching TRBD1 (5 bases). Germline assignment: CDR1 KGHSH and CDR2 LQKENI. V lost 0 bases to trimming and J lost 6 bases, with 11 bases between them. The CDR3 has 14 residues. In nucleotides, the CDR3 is TGTGCCAGCTCACCACCGAGGGCAGGGAATGGCTACACCTTC. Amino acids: CASSPPRAGNGYTF.

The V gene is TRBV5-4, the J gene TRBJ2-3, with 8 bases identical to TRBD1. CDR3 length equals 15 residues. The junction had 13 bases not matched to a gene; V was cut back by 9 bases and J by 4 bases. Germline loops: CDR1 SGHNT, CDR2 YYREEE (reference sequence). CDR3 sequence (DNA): TGTGCCACCGCCCCAGGGGGCGCATGGTCAGATACGCAGTATTTT. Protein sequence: CATAPGGAWSDTQYF.

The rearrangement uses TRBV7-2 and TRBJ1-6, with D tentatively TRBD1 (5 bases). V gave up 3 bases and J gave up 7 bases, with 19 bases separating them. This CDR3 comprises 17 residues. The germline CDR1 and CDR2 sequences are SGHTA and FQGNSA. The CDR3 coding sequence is TGTGCCAGCAGCTTTTCGGGGGTGGGACGGATAAATTCACCCCTCCACTTT. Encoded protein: CASSFSGVGRINSPLHF.

The CDR3 here is CASSFEPASTDTQYF. Written as DNA, the CDR3 is TGTGCCAGCAGCTTTGAACCAGCTAGCACAGATACGCAGTATTTT. The chain is built from TRBV5-4 and TRBJ2-3; unclear D gene. V lost 2 bases, J lost 0 bases, and 10 bases lay in between. CDR3 length: 15 amino acids. Germline V lookup: CDR1 SGHNT, CDR2 YYREEE (reference sequence).

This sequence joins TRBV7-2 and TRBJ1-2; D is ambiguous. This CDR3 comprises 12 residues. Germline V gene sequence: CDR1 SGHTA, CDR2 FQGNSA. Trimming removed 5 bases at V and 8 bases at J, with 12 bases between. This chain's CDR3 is CASSPANSGYTF. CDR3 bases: TGTGCCAGCAGCCCCGCCAATTCCGGCTACACCTTC.

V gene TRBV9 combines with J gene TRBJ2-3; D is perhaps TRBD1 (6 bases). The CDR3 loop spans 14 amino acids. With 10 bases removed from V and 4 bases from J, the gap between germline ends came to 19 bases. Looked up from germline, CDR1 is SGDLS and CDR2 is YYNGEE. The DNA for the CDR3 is TGTGCCGCCCCCCACGGCAGGGGAGCAGATACGCAGTATTTT. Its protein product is CAAPHGRGADTQYF.

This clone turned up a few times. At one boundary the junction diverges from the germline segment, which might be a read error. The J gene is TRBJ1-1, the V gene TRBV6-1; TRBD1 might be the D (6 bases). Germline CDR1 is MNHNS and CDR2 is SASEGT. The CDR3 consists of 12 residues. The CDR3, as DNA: TGTGCCAGCAGTGACACAGGGTTTGAAACTTTCTTT. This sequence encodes CASSDTGFETFF.

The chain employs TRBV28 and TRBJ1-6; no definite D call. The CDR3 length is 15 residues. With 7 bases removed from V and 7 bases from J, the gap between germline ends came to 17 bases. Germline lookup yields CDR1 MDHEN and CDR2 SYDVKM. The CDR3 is CASTLQVGSNSPLHF. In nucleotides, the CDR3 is TGTGCCAGCACCCTTCAAGTGGGGTCAAATTCACCCCTCCACTTT.